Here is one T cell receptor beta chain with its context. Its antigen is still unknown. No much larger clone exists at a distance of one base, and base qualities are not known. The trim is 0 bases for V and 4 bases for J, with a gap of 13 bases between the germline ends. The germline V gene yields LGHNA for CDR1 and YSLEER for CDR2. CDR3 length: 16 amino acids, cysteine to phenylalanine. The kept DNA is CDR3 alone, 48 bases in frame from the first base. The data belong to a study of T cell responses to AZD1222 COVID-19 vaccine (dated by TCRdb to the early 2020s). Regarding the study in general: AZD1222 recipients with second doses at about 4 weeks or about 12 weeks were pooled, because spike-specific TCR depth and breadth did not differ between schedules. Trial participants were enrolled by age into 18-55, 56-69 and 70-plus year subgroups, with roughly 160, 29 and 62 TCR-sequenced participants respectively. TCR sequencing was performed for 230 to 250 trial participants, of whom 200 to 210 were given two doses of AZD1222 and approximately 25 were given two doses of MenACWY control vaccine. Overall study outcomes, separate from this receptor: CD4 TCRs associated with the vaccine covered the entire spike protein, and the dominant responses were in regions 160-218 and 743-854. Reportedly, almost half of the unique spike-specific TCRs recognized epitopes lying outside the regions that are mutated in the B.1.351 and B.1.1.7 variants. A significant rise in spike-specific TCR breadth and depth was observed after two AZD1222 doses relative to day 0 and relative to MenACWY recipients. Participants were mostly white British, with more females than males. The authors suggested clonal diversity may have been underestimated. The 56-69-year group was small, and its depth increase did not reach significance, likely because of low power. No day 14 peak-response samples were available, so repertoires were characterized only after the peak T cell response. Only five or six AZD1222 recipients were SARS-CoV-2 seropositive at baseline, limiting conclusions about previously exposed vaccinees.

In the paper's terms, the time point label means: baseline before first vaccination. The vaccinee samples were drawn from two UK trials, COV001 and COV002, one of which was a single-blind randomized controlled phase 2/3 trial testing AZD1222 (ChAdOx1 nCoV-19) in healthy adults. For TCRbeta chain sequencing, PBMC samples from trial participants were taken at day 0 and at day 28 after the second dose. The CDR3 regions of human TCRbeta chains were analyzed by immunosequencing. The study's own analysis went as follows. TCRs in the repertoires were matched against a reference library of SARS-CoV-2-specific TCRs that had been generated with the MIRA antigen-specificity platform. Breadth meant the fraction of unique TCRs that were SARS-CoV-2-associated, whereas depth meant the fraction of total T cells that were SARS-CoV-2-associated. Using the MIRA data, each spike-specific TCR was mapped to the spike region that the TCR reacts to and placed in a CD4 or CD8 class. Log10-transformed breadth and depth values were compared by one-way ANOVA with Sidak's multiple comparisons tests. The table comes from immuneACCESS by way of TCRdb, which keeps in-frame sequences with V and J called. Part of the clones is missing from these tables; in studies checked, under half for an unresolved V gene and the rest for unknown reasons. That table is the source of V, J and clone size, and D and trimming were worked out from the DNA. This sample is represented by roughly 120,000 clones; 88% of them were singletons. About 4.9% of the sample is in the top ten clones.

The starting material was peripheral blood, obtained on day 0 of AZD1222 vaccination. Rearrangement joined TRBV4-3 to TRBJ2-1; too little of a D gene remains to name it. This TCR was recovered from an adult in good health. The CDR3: CASSQDSTALYNEQFF. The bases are TGCGCCAGCAGCCAAGATAGTACGGCCCTGTACAATGAGCAGTTCTTC.